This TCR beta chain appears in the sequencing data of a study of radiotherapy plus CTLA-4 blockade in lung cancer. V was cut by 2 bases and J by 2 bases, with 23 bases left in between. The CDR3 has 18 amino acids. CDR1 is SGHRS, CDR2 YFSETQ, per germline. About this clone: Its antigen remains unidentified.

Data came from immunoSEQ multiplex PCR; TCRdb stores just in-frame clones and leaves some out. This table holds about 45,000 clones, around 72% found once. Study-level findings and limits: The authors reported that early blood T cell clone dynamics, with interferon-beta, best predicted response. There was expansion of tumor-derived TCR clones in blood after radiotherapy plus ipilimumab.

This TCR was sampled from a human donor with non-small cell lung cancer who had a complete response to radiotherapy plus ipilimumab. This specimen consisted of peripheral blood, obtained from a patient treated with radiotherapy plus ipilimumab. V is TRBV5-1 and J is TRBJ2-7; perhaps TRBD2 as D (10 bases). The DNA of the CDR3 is TGCGCCAGCAGCTTACAGGGGGCTAGCGGGAGCCGGACCTACGAGCAGTACTTC. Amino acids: CASSLQGASGSRTYEQYF.